This is a list of T cell receptor beta chains from one sample in a study of follicular helper T cells after annual influenza vaccination. Profiling relied on immunoSEQ multiplex PCR, and the TCRdb table lists in-frame clones only, not all of them. The repertoire includes fewer than 2,500 clones, about 81% of them detected once, and 8% sits in the top ten. Sample: CXCR5+ CD38+ circulating T follicular helper cells from blood, taken on the day of influenza vaccination. All receptors derive from an adult who received the influenza vaccine. CDR3s include the opening cysteine and the closing phenylalanine or tryptophan. The order of the fields is D gene, J gene, V gene, clone size, CDR3 protein, CDR3 DNA. D genes are given only for firm matches. Some rows mark clone size as missing; the rest say once, few, many or name a class of expanded clone.

.	TRBJ2-5	TRBV28	.	CASTGASQETQYF	TGTGCCTCCACGGGGGCATCCCAAGAGACCCAGTACTTC
.	TRBJ1-2	TRBV18	.	CASSPEGYYGYTF	TGTGCCAGCTCACCAGAGGGTTACTATGGCTACACCTTC
.	TRBJ1-2	TRBV6-5	.	CASSRSGRGYTF	TGTGCCAGCAGTAGATCAGGGAGAGGCTACACCTTC
.	TRBJ2-5	TRBV4-1	.	CASSQEGSRETQYF	TGCGCCAGCAGCCAAGAAGGGAGTCGAGAGACCCAGTACTTC
TRBD1	TRBJ2-6	TRBV7-6	.	CASSGQGAGANVLTF	TGTGCCAGCAGCGGACAGGGGGCTGGGGCCAACGTCCTGACTTTC
TRBD1	TRBJ1-2	TRBV4-2	.	CASSQGLTGTGGAHGYTF	TGTGCCAGCAGCCAAGGACTGACCGGGACAGGGGGCGCCCATGGCTACACCTTC
.	TRBJ2-7	TRBV4-3	.	CASSQDPRGEGEQYF	TGCGCCAGCAGCCAAGACCCGAGGGGGGAGGGCGAGCAGTACTTC
.	TRBJ2-7	TRBV1	.	CTSRRLAYDEQYF	TGCACCAGCAGACGGCTAGCCTACGACGAGCAGTACTTC
.	TRBJ2-5	TRBV15	.	CATSRDTSTGRKETQYF	TGTGCCACCAGCAGAGATACCAGTACAGGGCGAAAAGAGACCCAGTACTTC
TRBD1	TRBJ1-1	TRBV28	.	CASIPTGARNTEAFF	TGTGCCAGCATTCCCACAGGGGCCAGGAACACTGAAGCTTTCTTT
.	TRBJ2-7	TRBV28	.	CASTHGVGAGEQYF	TGTGCCAGCACACACGGGGTGGGGGCGGGAGAGCAGTACTTC
.	TRBJ2-2	TRBV13	.	CASSSGRVTGELFF	TGTGCCAGCAGCAGCGGACGGGTCACCGGGGAGCTGTTTTTT
.	TRBJ2-7	TRBV6-1	.	CASSELSTATTYEQYF	TGTGCCAGCAGCGAACTTAGTACAGCCACCACCTACGAGCAGTACTTC
.	TRBJ2-7	TRBV6-5	.	CASSKGPIPYEQYF	TGTGCCAGCAGTAAGGGACCGATTCCCTACGAGCAGTACTTC
.	TRBJ2-3	TRBV5-1	.	CASSLGQKADTQYF	TGCGCCAGCAGCTTAGGCCAGAAGGCAGATACGCAGTATTTT
.	TRBJ1-5	TRBV5-6	.	CASSSTRGGLLSQPQHF	TGTGCCAGCAGCTCAACCCGGGGGGGGCTACTGAGTCAGCCCCAGCATTTT
TRBD2	TRBJ2-5	TRBV9	.	CASSVGWGGTETQYF	TGTGCCAGCAGCGTAGGGTGGGGGGGGACAGAGACCCAGTACTTC
TRBD2	TRBJ2-5	TRBV19	.	CASSTITSGRRETQYF	TGTGCCAGTAGTACAATAACTAGCGGGAGGCGAGAGACCCAGTACTTC
.	TRBJ1-2	TRBV30	.	CAWSVDWGSNYGYTF	TGTGCCTGGAGTGTGGATTGGGGATCCAACTATGGCTACACCTTC
.	TRBJ1-1	TRBV27	.	CASSSAPGAANTEAFF	TGTGCCAGCAGTTCGGCACCTGGGGCGGCTAACACTGAAGCTTTCTTT
TRBD1	TRBJ2-5	TRBV14	.	CASSQVNPTGGVTQYF	TGTGCCAGCAGCCAAGTCAACCCGACAGGGGGCGTGACCCAGTACTTC
TRBD1	TRBJ1-2	TRBV15	.	CATSRVDREGYGYTF	TGTGCCACCAGCAGAGTGGACAGGGAAGGGTATGGCTACACCTTC
.	TRBJ1-5	TRBV5-1	.	CASSLDGQGNQPQHF	TGCGCCAGCAGCTTGGACGGTCAGGGAAATCAGCCCCAGCATTTT
.	TRBJ1-5	TRBV5-6	.	CASSLAGTYSNQPQHF	TGTGCCAGCAGCTTGGCCGGGACGTATAGCAATCAGCCCCAGCATTTT
TRBD1	TRBJ2-7	TRBV6-1	.	CASITTGTGGEQYF	TGTGCCAGCATTACAACCGGGACAGGGGGCGAGCAGTACTTC
TRBD2	TRBJ2-7	TRBV6-5	.	CASSYSSSGGYEQYF	TGTGCCAGCAGTTACTCGTCTAGCGGGGGGTACGAGCAGTACTTC
.	TRBJ1-1	TRBV30	few	CAWRIRGQTEAFF	TGTGCCTGGAGAATCCGGGGACAAACTGAAGCTTTCTTT
TRBD2	TRBJ2-1	TRBV9	.	CASSRLGSGTYNEQFF	TGTGCCAGCAGCCGACTTGGAAGCGGGACCTACAATGAGCAGTTCTTC
TRBD1	TRBJ1-1	TRBV5-1	.	CASSSRQGGEAFF	TGCGCCAGCAGCTCAAGACAGGGAGGGGAGGCTTTCTTT
TRBD2	TRBJ2-3	TRBV11-2	.	CASSLGLAGGTDTQYF	TGTGCCAGCAGCTTAGGACTAGCGGGAGGCACAGATACGCAGTATTTT
.	TRBJ2-1	TRBV21-1	.	CASSKGGRAYNEQFF	TGTGCCAGCAGCAAAGGCGGCAGGGCATACAATGAGCAGTTCTTC
TRBD1	TRBJ2-3	TRBV10-3	.	CAISDEGQGTDTQYF	TGTGCCATCAGTGACGAGGGACAGGGCACAGATACGCAGTATTTT
TRBD1	TRBJ1-5	TRBV18	few	CASSTQGLGSNQPQHF	TGTGCCAGCTCTACACAGGGGCTGGGGAGCAATCAGCCCCAGCATTTT
TRBD2	TRBJ2-3	TRBV11-3	once	CASSSSGSSDTQYF	TGTGCCAGCAGCTCTAGCGGGTCCTCAGATACGCAGTATTTT
TRBD2	TRBJ2-5	TRBV18	.	CASSPQGGQETQYF	TGTGCCAGCTCACCACAGGGAGGGCAAGAGACCCAGTACTTC
TRBD1	TRBJ2-5	TRBV30	.	CAWSPTDRGGTETQYF	TGTGCCTGGAGTCCCACCGACAGGGGGGGAACGGAGACCCAGTACTTC
TRBD1	TRBJ2-5	TRBV6-1	.	CASSETGPETQYF	TGTGCCAGCAGTGAGACAGGGCCAGAGACCCAGTACTTC
.	TRBJ1-1	TRBV19	once	CASSRGRSDTEAFF	TGTGCCAGTAGTAGGGGACGGTCCGACACTGAAGCTTTCTTT
.	TRBJ2-1	TRBV2	.	CASSVWAPGQYNEQFF	TGTGCCAGCAGCGTGTGGGCCCCCGGACAGTACAATGAGCAGTTCTTC
.	TRBJ2-1	TRBV5-4	few	CASSVSTAYNEQFF	TGTGCCAGCAGCGTGTCAACCGCGTACAATGAGCAGTTCTTC
.	TRBJ2-5	TRBV6-5	.	CASSSAETQYF	TGTGCCAGCAGTTCTGCAGAGACCCAGTACTTC
.	TRBJ1-2	TRBV2	.	CASSEALGTTRGYTF	TGTGCCAGCAGTGAAGCGCTTGGGACGACCAGGGGCTACACCTTC
TRBD1	TRBJ1-2	TRBV2	.	CARGGQSNYGYTF	TGTGCCAGGGGGGGACAGTCGAACTATGGCTACACCTTC
.	TRBJ2-4	TRBV2	.	CASSGTGAKNIQYF	TGTGCCAGCAGCGGGACGGGAGCCAAAAACATTCAGTACTTC
.	TRBJ2-5	TRBV4-1	few	CASSQEGARETQYF	TGCGCCAGCAGCCAAGAAGGAGCGAGAGAGACCCAGTACTTC
.	TRBJ2-3	TRBV14	.	CASSPLGDTQYF	TGTGCCAGCAGCCCGCTCGGGGATACGCAGTATTTT
.	TRBJ2-7	TRBV5-6	.	CASRSSGQGAYEQYF	TGTGCCAGCAGGTCTTCGGGCCAAGGGGCCTACGAGCAGTACTTC